This TCR beta chain was sequenced for a study of shared clonotypes between healthy human individuals (dated by TCRdb to 2020 to 2022). A note on the overall study: The cohort included a few men and two women between 18 and 49 years of age. Per donor, three plates each were used for CD4 naive and CD4 memory, two for CD8 naive, and one for CD8 memory. To estimate repertoire size and how much clonotypes are shared between individuals, the study performed deep sequencing of blood TCR repertoires from roughly five healthy adults. To increase sequencing depth and limit assay-specific biases, different laboratories used diverse techniques to prepare libraries and sequence TCR repertoires. Between about 0.94 and 8.9 billion PBMCs per donor were obtained by leukapheresis.

Using the deep immunoSEQ assay, multiplex PCR amplified TCR CDR3 regions from genomic DNA. Extracted genomic DNA from each cell subset was spread evenly across all wells of several immunoSEQ 96-well plates, with each plate serving as a replicate. Each replicate PCR for sorted subsets received about 0.2 ug genomic DNA, equal to about 30,000 T cell genomes. The purified libraries were quantified using a Qubit 3.0 fluorometer, sized with a Bioanalyzer 2100, and then quantified again using the KAPA Library Quantification kit. Each immunoSEQ 96-well plate was sequenced on its own single-read 150-cycle Illumina NextSeq 550 flow cell. The paper's processing steps were these. Because only junctional sequences without quality scores were contained in the immunoSEQ output, filtering matching that applied to full-length reads could not be performed. Sequences were annotated with PyIR, a Python wrapper for IgBLAST v1.9, and V/J genes and CDR3 were assigned using IMGT germline references. Any read was removed if the V/J assignment was weak (E-value above 1e-6), the CDR3 was missing, or the read contained stop codons, out-of-frame junctions, or ambiguous translated residues. A V3J clonotype was defined by an identical inferred V gene, J gene, and CDR3 amino acid sequence. To compute the percentage overlap between repertoires, the number of shared unique clonotypes was divided by the size of the smaller repertoire. Three approaches were used to assess repertoire richness: RTK rarefaction, the Chao1 estimator, and Recon v2.1 estimates of unobserved clonotypes. OLGA was used to compute generation probabilities for all TCRbeta clonotypes that the gDNA method yielded from several donors. The source is immuneACCESS, and TCRdb retained only in-frame sequences with V and J called. Part of the clones is not carried over; for the studies checked, unresolved V genes explain less than half of this, and the remainder is unexplained. That table is the source of V, J and clone size, and D and trimming were worked out from the DNA. The sample yields 800,000 to 950,000 clones; 96% were counted once. The leading ten clones occupy about 0.25% of the sample.

Concerning this clone: This receptor's antigen is unknown. No base qualities exist here, and no much larger clone lies one base off it.

Study-wide findings and limitations: Incomplete sequencing was indicated by rarefaction of sorted-subset datasets, despite the large sequencing depth. Across four donors, around 5.4% of naive CD4, 3% to 3.5% of naive CD8, 2% to 2.5% of memory CD4, and 0.4% of memory CD8 clonotypes were shared. Compared with non-shared clonotypes, clonotypes shared by all four sorted-subset donors had higher generation probabilities. Pairwise subsampling led to the expectation that sequencing depth would affect the degree of clonotype sharing among donors. Naive subsets generally had larger estimated clonotype richness than memory subsets did. Sampling was limited to blood, and TCR repertoires in tissue likely differ from TCR repertoires in blood. The small number of donors limited the genetic and exposure-history diversity represented.

The CDR3 measures 13 amino acids from cysteine to phenylalanine. Of all the DNA, just the CDR3 is kept, 39 bases in frame from base 1. CDR1 and CDR2, looked up from the germline V gene, are SNHLY and FYNNEI. The trim is 6 bases for V and 3 bases for J, with a gap of 12 bases between the germline ends. For the CD8 naive samples, CD45RO-negative cells were positively selected for CCR7, yielding a CD45RA+CCR7+ population from which TemRA cells were excluded. The donors were healthy, HIV-negative adults who had no recently reported acute infections or vaccinations. Only Caucasian adults living in Nashville, Tennessee, USA were represented among the donors. Blood was obtained by leukapheresis, after which PBMCs were separated by Ficoll-Histopaque density gradient centrifugation and cryopreserved in liquid nitrogen vapor phase. Purity and quantity of every magnetically sorted T cell population were checked by analytical flow cytometry. Each sorted fraction had its genomic DNA isolated and then quantified by UV absorbance on a Nanodrop 2000c.

This receptor chain uses TRBV2 and TRBJ2-7; a tentative D match to TRBD1 spans 6 bases. This sequence originates from a man younger than 45 in good health. Material for sequencing was naive CD8+ T cells sorted from blood. According to the study, the label for this sample's cell subset or site signals: CD45RA+CCR7+. The DNA is TGTGCCAGCAGAGACGACAGGTACTACGAGCAGTACTTC. Its translation reads: CASRDDRYYEQYF. The CDR3, completed at both ends by the reference TRBV2 and TRBJ2-7 genes, gives the full variable domain EPEVTQTPSHQVTQMGQEVILRCVPISNHLYFYWYRQILGQKVEFLVSFYNNEISEKSEIFDDQFSVERPDGSNFTLKIRSTKLEDSAMYFCASRDDRYYEQYFGPGTRLTVT.